This is a list of T cell receptor beta chains from one sample in a study of blood T cell repertoires in COVID-19. The assay was immunoSEQ multiplex PCR, and TCRdb's table has in-frame clones only and misses some. The profile shows fewer than 200,000 clones, around nine tenths of them singletons. The sequenced sample was peripheral blood. These receptors came from a woman between 65 and 79 years old with COVID-19, enrolled during active disease. CDR3s include the opening cysteine and the closing phenylalanine or tryptophan. Fields, in order: J gene, D gene, clone size, V gene, CDR3 DNA, CDR3 protein. The D gene is left open where the match is weak. Only some rows state a clone size, as once, few, many or a class for expanded clones.

TRBJ1-2 TRBD1 - TRBV29-1 TGCAGCGTCCTGGGACAGGGAGATGGCTACACCTTC CSVLGQGDGYTF
TRBJ2-2 - - TRBV11-2 TGTGCCAGCAGCTTCGCCACCCGAGGCGGGGAGCTGTTTTTT CASSFATRGGELFF
TRBJ2-7 - - TRBV7-8 TGTGCCAGCAGCTGGGGTGGGGCTAGAGACGAGCAGTACTTC CASSWGGARDEQYF
TRBJ2-5 - - TRBV15 TGTGCCACCAGCAGAGATCCCACACCTCAAGAGACCCAGTACTTC CATSRDPTPQETQYF
TRBJ2-5 - - TRBV28 TGTGCCAGCAGTTCCCCCGGCAGGTGGGAGACCCAGTACTTC CASSSPGRWETQYF
TRBJ2-3 - - TRBV3-1/TRBV3-2 TGTGCCAGCAGCCAAACCACACAGGGCACAGATACGCAGTATTTT CASSQTTQGTDTQYF
TRBJ1-2 TRBD1 few TRBV2 TGTGCCAGCAGAGGGGACAGAGGGGGCTATGGCTACACCTTC CASRGDRGGYGYTF
TRBJ1-1 - - TRBV12-3/TRBV12-4 TGTGCCAGCAGGCAAACTTCCCACACTGAAGCTTTCTTT CASRQTSHTEAFF
TRBJ2-2 TRBD2 - TRBV2 TGTGCCAGCAGGGAGGGACTAGCGGGCACCGGGGAGCTGTTTTTT CASREGLAGTGELFF
TRBJ1-4 - - TRBV30 TGTGCCTGGAACCGCCCGGGAACTAATGAAAAACTGTTTTTT CAWNRPGTNEKLFF
TRBJ1-6 TRBD1 - TRBV3-1/TRBV3-2 TGTGCCAGCAGCCATAGGGGGCTGGATTCACCCCTCCACTTT CASSHRGLDSPLHF
TRBJ1-5 - - TRBV6-6 TGTGCCAGCAGAAGGGAGGGCAATCAGCCCCAGCATTTT CASRREGNQPQHF
TRBJ1-5 - - TRBV11-2 TGTGCCAGCAGCCTAGACAGATATCAGCCCCAGCATTTT CASSLDRYQPQHF
TRBJ2-5 TRBD1 once TRBV4-3 TGCGCCAGCAGCCAGCACCCGAATCAAGGAAAGACAGGGGGAGAGACCCAGTACTTC CASSQHPNQGKTGGETQYF
TRBJ2-7 TRBD1 - TRBV5-1 TGCGCCAGCAGCTTAGGGACAGCGTTCTACGAGCAGTACTTC CASSLGTAFYEQYF
TRBJ2-3 - - TRBV4-1 TGCGCCAGCAGCCAAGAAGGTTGGAGGGAGGTGGAATCAGATACGCAGTATTTT CASSQEGWREVESDTQYF
TRBJ1-2 TRBD1 - TRBV28 TGTGCCAGCAGCCCAGAACTGGGACAGGGGATTTATGGCTACACCTTC CASSPELGQGIYGYTF
TRBJ1-4 - - TRBV2 TGTGCCAGCAGTGGACAGCTGGAGGAAAAACTGTTTTTT CASSGQLEEKLFF
TRBJ2-4 - - TRBV5-6 TGTGCCAGCAGCTTGGGACAGGCTACCGCCAAAAACATTCAGTACTTC CASSLGQATAKNIQYF
TRBJ2-3 TRBD1 once TRBV11-3 TGTGCCAGCAGCTCAAAACAGGGGGGCACAGATACGCAGTATTTT CASSSKQGGTDTQYF
TRBJ1-1 - - TRBV2 TGTGCCAGCAGTGAAGTGGCCGTGAACACTGAAGCTTTCTTT CASSEVAVNTEAFF
TRBJ2-3 TRBD1 - TRBV18 TGTGCCAGCTCACCGACAGGGGTGGGCACAGATACGCAGTATTTT CASSPTGVGTDTQYF
TRBJ1-3 - - TRBV12-3/TRBV12-4 TGTGCCAGCAGTCTGTCTGGAAACACCATATATTTT CASSLSGNTIYF
TRBJ1-2 TRBD1 once TRBV6-5 TGTGCCAGCACCCGCCAGACAGGGAACTATGGCTACACCTTC CASTRQTGNYGYTF